The 5 T cell receptor beta chains below were found in one sample sequenced in a study of blood T cell repertoires in COVID-19. The data were produced by immunoSEQ multiplex PCR, yet TCRdb's version contains in-frame clones alone and is incomplete. The table has 70,000 to 80,000 clones, roughly 87% seen once. The sequenced sample consisted of peripheral blood. These receptors were taken from a man in his fifties or sixties with acute or convalescent COVID-19.

The rearrangement joins TRBV5-8 to TRBJ1-1; D is uncertain. V was shortened by 1 base and J by 5 bases, with 3 bases between the two germline ends. This CDR3 contains 11 residues. In germline, CDR1 is SGHTS, CDR2 YDEGEE. The CDR3 DNA reads TGTGCCAGCAGCTTGACTACTGAAGCTTTCTTT. It codes for CASSLTTEAFF.

The rearrangement uses TRBV30 and TRBJ1-4; 7 bases align to TRBD1. After removal of 5 bases from V and 8 bases from J, the junction contained 17 bases not matched to a gene. Germline V lookup: CDR1 GTSNPN, CDR2 SVGIG (reference sequence). This CDR3 contains 16 residues. The CDR3 DNA sequence: TGTGCCTGGCTGAAGAGTATAGAAGGGGGCGTAGAAAAACTGTTTTTT. Encoded protein: CAWLKSIEGGVEKLFF.

The chain employs TRBV27 and TRBJ1-6; tentative D call: TRBD1 (5 bases). Trimming removed 2 bases from V and 0 bases from J, with 14 bases in between. Per the germline V gene, CDR1 is MNHEY and CDR2 is SMNVEV (reference sequence). This CDR3 is 18 amino acids long. The CDR3 here is CASSLAFRGISYNSPLHF. CDR3 coding DNA: TGTGCCAGCAGTTTAGCGTTTCGGGGGATCTCCTATAATTCACCCCTCCACTTT.

CDR3 nucleotides: TGTGCCTGGAGTGTACTGCTTGTACAGGGGAGCTCCTATAATTCACCCCTCCACTTT. It yields the protein CAWSVLLVQGSSYNSPLHF. The chain recombines TRBV30 with TRBJ1-6; 7 nucleotides match TRBD1. The V gene end was trimmed by 0 bases and the J gene end by 0 bases; junction bases not matched to a gene: 11. The length of the CDR3 is 19 residues. Germline CDR1 GTSNPN, CDR2 SVGIG (reference sequence).

The genes are TRBV27 and TRBJ2-7; a weak D match, TRBD2 (5 bases). Per germline, CDR1 MNHEY and CDR2 SMNVEV (reference sequence). Deletions cut 5 bases from V and 3 bases from J, with 14 bases between. The CDR3 totals 14 residues. This chain's CDR3 is CASSPHLGGYEQYF. The CDR3 DNA follows: TGTGCCAGCAGTCCCCATCTAGGAGGCTACGAGCAGTACTTC.